The clone carrying this T cell receptor beta chain was seen many times. The CDR3 spans 15 residues. Trimming took 4 bases from V and 6 from J, leaving 16 bases between them. CDR1 and CDR2 from the germline V gene are SGHRS and YFSETQ. Alpha and beta constant-region primers primed reverse transcription of 500 to 550 ng RNA. Separate chain-specific third strand synthesis with multiplexing indices produced the alpha and beta libraries. TCRdb recomputed calls from the 5' RACE reads with MiXCR, one row per CDR3 protein. The table has thousands of distinct CDR3 sequences, 8.7% seen once; the top ten hold about 20%. These data belong to a study of HIV-infected patients and healthy controls. Roughly three months, about 14 weeks, into antiretroviral therapy, follow-up blood was collected. The repertoire came from unfractionated whole blood and reflected all unsorted peripheral T cells.

This receptor was obtained from an adult with HIV infection. The input for sequencing was blood, taken during antiretroviral therapy. The V and J genes are TRBV5-1 and TRBJ1-4; D unresolved. This chain's CDR3 is CASSPRSGMDEKLFF. CDR3 in DNA: TGCGCCAGCAGCCCCCGGAGCGGGATGGATGAAAAACTGTTTTTT.